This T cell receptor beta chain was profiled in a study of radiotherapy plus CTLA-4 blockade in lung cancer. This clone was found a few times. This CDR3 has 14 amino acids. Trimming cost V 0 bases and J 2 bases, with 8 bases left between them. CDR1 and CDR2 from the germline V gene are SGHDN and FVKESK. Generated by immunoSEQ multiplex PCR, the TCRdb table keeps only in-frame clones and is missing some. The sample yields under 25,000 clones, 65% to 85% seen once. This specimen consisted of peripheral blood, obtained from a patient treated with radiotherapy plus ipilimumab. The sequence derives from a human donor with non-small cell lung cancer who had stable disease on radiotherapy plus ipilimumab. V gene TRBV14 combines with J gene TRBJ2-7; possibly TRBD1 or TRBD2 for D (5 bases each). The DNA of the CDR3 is TGTGCCAGCAGCCAAGAGGGGACCACCTACGAGCAGTACTTC. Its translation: CASSQEGTTYEQYF.